This entry lists 21 T cell receptor beta chains sequenced from one sample in a study of shared clonotypes between healthy human individuals. The repertoire was sequenced with immunoSEQ multiplex PCR; TCRdb's copy has only in-frame clones and lacks some. The sample comprises approximately 2.5 million clones, 90% to 95% of which are singletons, and about 0.34% rests with the top ten. The sequenced material came from naive CD4+ T cells from PBMCs. The sample's subset: CD45RA+ positively selected. The receptor set was obtained from a man younger than 35 in good health. Some clones in this sample may be carry-over from other donors' samples.

In the case of this clone: This sample also contains other DNA sequences that code for the same CDR3. V and J are TRBV5-1 and TRBJ2-5; D remains ambiguous. V was clipped by 0 bases and J by 1 base, with 7 bases between them. CDR1 is SGHRS, CDR2 YFSETQ, per germline. This CDR3 spans 14 amino acids. CDR3 nucleotide sequence: TGCGCCAGCAGCTTGGTAGGGTCCCAAGAGACCCAGTACTTC. It yields the protein CASSLVGSQETQYF. Looking up the rest from reference TRBV5-1 and TRBJ2-5 gives the full variable domain: KAGVTQTPRYLIKTRGQQVTLSCSPISGHRSVSWYQQTPGQGLQFLFEYFSETQRNKGNFPGRFSGRQFSNSRSEMNVSTLELGDSALYLCASSLVGSQETQYFGPGTRLLVL.

This chain joins TRBV19 and TRBJ2-2; the match to TRBD1 covers 9 bases. The CDR3 has 15 residues. Germline CDR1 and CDR2: LNHDA and SQIVND (reference sequence). V dropped 8 bases and J dropped 4; count of bases not matched to a gene: 8. The CDR3 DNA is TGTGCCAGTGGAAGGACAGGGGTGGCCACCGGGGAGCTGTTTTTT. Residues: CASGRTGVATGELFF. Full variable domain (outside the CDR3, taken from reference TRBV19 and TRBJ2-2): DGGITQSPKYLFRKEGQNVTLSCEQNLNHDAMYWYRQDPGQGLRLIYYSQIVNDFQKGDIAEGYSVSREKKESFPLTVTSAQKNPTAFYLCASGRTGVATGELFFGEGSRLTVL.

The chain carries TRBV5-1 and TRBJ2-7, with D hard to call. There are 14 residues in the CDR3. Between the trimmed V and J ends, which lost 0 bases and 7 bases, there was a span of 14 bases. Germline CDR1 SGHRS, CDR2 YFSETQ. For the CDR3, the DNA is TGCGCCAGCAGCTTGGTGGCCCAAATTGGGGAGCAGTACTTC. Translation gives CASSLVAQIGEQYF.

This clone was observed once. The genes are TRBV27 and TRBJ1-4; tentatively, D is TRBD1 (6 bases). V lost 4 bases and J 7 bases, leaving 13 bases between the germline ends. This CDR3 has 14 amino acids. Looked up from germline, CDR1 is MNHEY and CDR2 is SMNVEV (reference sequence). CDR3 in amino acids: CASSYRVGGEKLFF. The DNA of the CDR3 is TGTGCCAGCAGTTACAGGGTTGGAGGTGAAAAACTGTTTTTT. Filled out from reference TRBV27 and TRBJ1-4, the complete variable domain reads EAQVTQNPRYLITVTGKKLTVTCSQNMNHEYMSWYRQDPGLGLRQIYYSMNVEVTDKGDVPEGYKVSRKEKRNFPLILESPSPNQTSLYFCASSYRVGGEKLFFGSGTQLSVL.

This clone was seen once. The same CDR3 also results from other DNA sequences found in this sample. V is TRBV9 and J is TRBJ2-2; D may be TRBD1 (5 bases). Germline V gene sequence: CDR1 SGDLS, CDR2 YYNGEE. V lost 5 bases, J lost 1 base, and 9 bases lay in between. CDR3 size: 14 residues. CDR3 bases: TGTGCCAGCAGTAGGCAGGGGAACACCGGGGAGCTGTTTTTT. It yields the protein CASSRQGNTGELFF. The full variable domain, completed using reference TRBV9 and TRBJ2-2, is DSGVTQTPKHLITATGQRVTLRCSPRSGDLSVYWYQQSLDQGLQFLIQYYNGEERAKGNILERFSAQQFPDLHSELNLSSLELGDSALYFCASSRQGNTGELFFGEGSRLTVL.

Concerning this clone: The identical CDR3 is also encoded by other nucleotide sequences in the sample. The chain joins TRBV5-1 to TRBJ2-3; 7 bases line up with TRBD1. With 4 bases clipped from V and 4 bases from J, the junction kept 6 bases outside the gene matches. CDR1 and CDR2 from the germline V gene are SGHRS and YFSETQ. The length of the CDR3 is 14 residues. The CDR3 DNA reads TGCGCCAGCAGCCCCGACAGGGTCGCAGATACGCAGTATTTT. Protein product: CASSPDRVADTQYF.

The chain employs TRBV19 and TRBJ1-2; D remains ambiguous. This CDR3 comprises 17 residues. The germline V and J ends were trimmed by 6 bases and 3 bases, with 23 bases remaining between them. The germline V gene has CDR1 LNHDA and CDR2 SQIVND (reference sequence). CDR3 sequence reads: CASSSEGGRQPYYGYTF. CDR3 bases: TGTGCCAGTAGCTCAGAAGGCGGACGGCAGCCTTACTATGGCTACACCTTC.

The chain employs TRBV6-1 and TRBJ2-7, with TRBD2 as a possible D gene (6 bases). The CDR3 has 13 amino acids. Per germline, CDR1 MNHNS and CDR2 SASEGT. The V end lost 1 base, the J end lost 5 bases, and 9 bases lay between the germline ends. CDR3: CASSEGSGHEQYF. As DNA, the CDR3 is TGTGCCAGCAGTGAAGGTAGCGGACACGAGCAGTACTTC.

In the case of this clone: This CDR3 is also generated by other DNA sequences in the sample. The rearrangement links TRBV9 to TRBJ1-1; 9 bases are a match to TRBD1. V was clipped by 3 bases and J by 1 base; unmatched bases: 1. This CDR3 spans 14 amino acids. CDR1 is SGDLS, CDR2 YYNGEE, per germline. The CDR3 region has the DNA TGTGCCAGCAGCGCGGGACAGGGGAACACTGAAGCTTTCTTT. Residues: CASSAGQGNTEAFF. Together with reference TRBV9 and TRBJ1-1, the CDR3 gives the full variable domain: DSGVTQTPKHLITATGQRVTLRCSPRSGDLSVYWYQQSLDQGLQFLIQYYNGEERAKGNILERFSAQQFPDLHSELNLSSLELGDSALYFCASSAGQGNTEAFFGQGTRLTVV.

The chain couples TRBV4-3 to TRBJ2-7, with TRBD1 as a possible D gene (6 bases). The CDR3 runs 14 residues. The germline gives CDR1 LGHNA, CDR2 YSLEER. V was pared by 2 bases and J by 6 bases, with 14 bases between. CDR3 loop: CASSQNRATGEQYF. In DNA, the CDR3 is TGCGCCAGCAGCCAAAACAGGGCTACGGGCGAGCAGTACTTC.

The V gene is TRBV28, the J gene TRBJ2-1; D may correspond to TRBD1 or TRBD2 (5 bases each). The V end lost 3 bases, the J end lost 4 bases, and 10 bases lay between the germline ends. This CDR3 is built from 14 residues. Germline assignment: CDR1 MDHEN and CDR2 SYDVKM. The CDR3 coding sequence is TGTGCCAGCAGTTTCCGGGACCGATACAATGAGCAGTTCTTC. Amino acids: CASSFRDRYNEQFF.

This clone was detected only once. The rearrangement joins TRBV27 to TRBJ1-2, with 11 bases fitting TRBD1. Germline V gene lookup returns CDR1 MNHEY and CDR2 SMNVEV (reference sequence). This CDR3 has 16 amino acids. The V gene end was trimmed by 6 bases and the J gene end by 4 bases; junction bases not matched to a gene: 10. The CDR3 region has the DNA TGTGCCAGCAGAACGACCTGGGACAGGGGGAGCTATGGCTACACCTTC. Translation gives CASRTTWDRGSYGYTF.

Only one count was recorded for this clone. The CDR3 reads CASSIVGRGYTF. DNA of the CDR3: TGTGCCAGCAGTATAGTGGGGAGAGGCTACACCTTC. This chain uses TRBV28 with TRBJ1-2, with D uncertain. CDR1 is MDHEN, CDR2 SYDVKM, per germline. V lost 5 bases to trimming and J lost 8 bases, with 12 bases between them. The CDR3 has 12 amino acids.

The V gene is TRBV7-9, the J gene TRBJ2-3; D remains ambiguous. This CDR3 is built from 15 residues. Looked up from germline, CDR1 is SEHNR and CDR2 is FQNEAQ (reference sequence). Trimming pared 5 bases from V and 4 bases from J, leaving 16 bases between. As DNA, the CDR3 is TGTGCCAGCAGCGTCGCGATGGGAAACGCAGATACGCAGTATTTT. It is translated as CASSVAMGNADTQYF.

The CDR3 nucleotides are TGTGCCAGCAGTCCGCGCCCGGGGTCAGCGTCCCCCCGTCGGGGGCAGTACTTC. Translating it yields CASSPRPGSASPRRGQYF. The rearrangement links TRBV27 to TRBJ2-7; D is possibly TRBD2 (5 bases). This CDR3 has 18 residues. Germline V CDR1 and CDR2: MNHEY, SMNVEV (reference sequence). V lost 5 bases, J lost 9 bases, and 32 bases lay in between.

This chain's CDR3 is CASSPDRAFGYTIYF. Written as DNA, the CDR3 is TGTGCCAGCAGCCCTGACAGGGCATTCGGATACACCATATATTTT. The chain recombines TRBV28 with TRBJ1-3; 7 positions match TRBD1. CDR3 size: 15 residues. V gave up 6 bases and J gave up 8 bases; unmatched junction bases: 13. Per germline, CDR1 MDHEN and CDR2 SYDVKM.

CDR3: CASSSLAGLHGYTF. In nucleotides, the CDR3 is TGTGCCAGCAGTTCCCTGGCAGGGTTACATGGCTACACCTTC. V and J are TRBV28 and TRBJ1-2, with D possibly TRBD1 on 5 matching bases. V was clipped by 4 bases and J by 6 bases, with 15 bases between them. Germline CDR1 is MDHEN and CDR2 is SYDVKM. The CDR3 totals 14 residues.

The chain is built from TRBV11-2 and TRBJ1-2; D is uncertain. The CDR3 runs 18 residues. V dropped 3 bases and J dropped 4 bases, with 24 bases sitting between them. Germline assignment: CDR1 SGHAT and CDR2 FQNNGV. The CDR3 protein is CASSFSRGRSGARYGYTF. The CDR3 DNA reads as TGTGCCAGCAGCTTTTCGAGAGGGAGATCCGGAGCCCGCTATGGCTACACCTTC.

This chain connects TRBV6-6 to TRBJ2-2; D uncertain. Germline CDR1 reads MNHNY; CDR2 reads SVGAGI (reference sequence). This CDR3 has 14 residues. The V gene lost 7 bases and the J gene lost 1 base, with 10 bases spanning the gap. CDR3 in DNA: TGTGCCAGCACAAATAGTTTGAACACCGGGGAGCTGTTTTTT. Translating it yields CASTNSLNTGELFF.

The chain links TRBV7-8 to TRBJ2-7, with TRBD2 as a possible D gene (6 bases). The V gene lost 2 bases and the J gene lost 6 bases, with 17 bases spanning the gap. The CDR3 totals 15 residues. Per germline, CDR1 SGHVS and CDR2 FQNEAQ. The CDR3 loop is CASSLRGGTPSEQYF. The CDR3, as DNA: TGTGCCAGCAGCTTAAGAGGAGGGACGCCTTCCGAGCAGTACTTC.

This chain uses TRBV9 with TRBJ2-5; weak D call: TRBD2 (5 bases). Germline V gene lookup returns CDR1 SGDLS and CDR2 YYNGEE. The CDR3 runs to 16 residues. V lost 1 base to trimming and J lost 5 bases, with 18 bases between them. The CDR3 DNA is TGTGCCAGCAGCGTAAGTACCTGGGTCCCGGGGGAGACCCAGTACTTC. It specifies CASSVSTWVPGETQYF.